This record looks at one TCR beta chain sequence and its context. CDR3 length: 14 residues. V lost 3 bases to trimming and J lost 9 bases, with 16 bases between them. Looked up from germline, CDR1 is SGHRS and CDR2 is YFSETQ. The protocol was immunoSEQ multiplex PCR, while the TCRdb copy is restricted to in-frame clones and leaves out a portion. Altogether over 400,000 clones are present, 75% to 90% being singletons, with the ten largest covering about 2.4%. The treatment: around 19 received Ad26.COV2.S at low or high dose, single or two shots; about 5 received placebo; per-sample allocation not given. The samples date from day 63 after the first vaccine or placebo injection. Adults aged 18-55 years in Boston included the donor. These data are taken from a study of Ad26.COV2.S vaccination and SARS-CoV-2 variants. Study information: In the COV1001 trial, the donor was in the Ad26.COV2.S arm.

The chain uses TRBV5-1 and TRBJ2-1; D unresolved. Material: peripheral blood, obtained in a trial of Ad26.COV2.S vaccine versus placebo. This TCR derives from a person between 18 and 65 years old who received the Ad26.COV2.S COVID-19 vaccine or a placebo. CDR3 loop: CASSYRPTGSEQFF. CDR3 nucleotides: TGCGCCAGCAGCTACCGACCGACGGGCAGTGAGCAGTTCTTC.